This is a list of T cell receptor beta chains from one sample in a study of tumor-infiltrating lymphocytes in primary liver carcinoma. One entry per CDR3 protein, called by TCRdb with MiXCR from the multiplex PCR reads. The sample holds 100,000 or so distinct CDR3 sequences, 69% seen once. Source material: liver tumor tissue from sampling region 5. The receptors shown here come from an older woman with primary liver carcinoma and hepatitis B virus infection. The CDR3 runs from the conserved cysteine through the conserved F or W. A D gene is named only where the DNA matches it firmly. Expanded clones get a size class; other rows say once, few or many, or leave the size out.

clone size	V gene	J gene	D gene	CDR3 DNA	CDR3 protein
many	TRBV5-4	TRBJ2-7	.	TGTGCCAGCAGCTTCGCCGGGACTTTCTACGAGCAGTACTTC	CASSFAGTFYEQYF
.	TRBV11-2	TRBJ2-2	.	TGTACCAGCAGCTTACACCTGAACACCGGGGAGCTGTTTTTT	CTSSLHLNTGELFF
.	TRBV11-2	TRBJ2-3	TRBD2	TGTGCCGGCAGCCCAAATCGCGGGAGCTGGTTGGGAGATACGCAGTATTTT	CAGSPNRGSWLGDTQYF
.	TRBV11-2	TRBJ2-1	.	TGTGCCAGCAGCTTCTCTGGCCCGGGACGGGGGGCCGGTGAGCGGTTCTTC	CASSFSGPGRGAGERFF
.	TRBV5-5	TRBJ1-1	TRBD1	TGTGCCGACAGCCCTCGGACAGGGGGAAGGGCTTTCTTT	CADSPRTGGRAFF
.	TRBV11-2	TRBJ2-1	.	TGTGCCAGCAGCCTAGAAGGGAGTGAGAACAATGAGCAATTCTTC	CASSLEGSENNEQFF
.	TRBV29-1	TRBJ2-3	.	TGCAGCGTCGTAGACAACACAGATGTGCAGTATTTT	CSVVDNTDVQYF
.	TRBV11-2	TRBJ2-7	TRBD1	TGTGCCAGCAGCTTCCAACCGGGACAGGGGGCGCGATACGAGTACTACTTC	CASSFQPGQGARYEYYF
.	TRBV7-9	TRBJ1-1	.	TGTGCCAGCAGCTTAGGAGGCAATCCGAACACTGGAGCTTTCTTT	CASSLGGNPNTGAFF
.	TRBV20-1	TRBJ2-1	TRBD2	TGCAGTGCTAGAGATGGTAGCGGGAGGTTCTACAATGAGCAGTTTTTC	CSARDGSGRFYNEQFF
.	TRBV29-1	TRBJ2-1	.	TGTAGCGTTAGGTTTGGTGGAACCGCCTACAATGAGCAGTTCTTC	CSVRFGGTAYNEQFF
many	TRBV28	TRBJ1-4	.	TGTGCCAGCAGCTCCCGACAAATTGCAACTAATGAAAAACTGTTTTTT	CASSSRQIATNEKLFF
.	TRBV4-1	TRBJ1-5	.	TGCGCCAGCAGCCAAGATGGCAGGGCGAGCCAGCCCCAATATTTT	CASSQDGRASQPQYF
.	TRBV6-1	TRBJ2-3	.	TGTGCCGGCAGTATAAGCGTATCTAGCATAGATACGCAGTATTTT	CAGSISVSSIDTQYF
many	TRBV5-6	TRBJ2-3	TRBD2	TGTGCCAGCAGCTTGAAGGGACTAGGATCCCCAGATACGCAGTATTTT	CASSLKGLGSPDTQYF
.	TRBV7-9	TRBJ1-4	.	TGTGCCAGCAGTAATCCTGATGAAAAACTGTTTTTT	CASSNPDEKLFF
.	TRBV28	TRBJ2-7	.	TGTACCACCGTCAGAGGAACTCTGCGGAACGAGCAGTACTTC	CTTVRGTLRNEQYF
.	TRBV2	TRBJ1-4	TRBD1	TGTGCCAGCGGGAACAGGGGAACCCATGAAAAACTGTTTTTT	CASGNRGTHEKLFF
.	TRBV11-3	TRBJ2-2	.	TGTGCCAGCAGTTTATCTCGTGGGGGTAATCGCGCCTGGGAGCTGTTTTTT	CASSLSRGGNRAWELFF
.	TRBV28	TRBJ2-4	.	TGTGCCAGCAGGGATGACAGAAGCAAAAACATTCAGTACTTC	CASRDDRSKNIQYF
.	TRBV29-1	TRBJ2-3	.	TGCAGCGTTGAGACCGGGGCAGATATGCAGTACTTT	CSVETGADMQYF